The 18 T cell receptor beta chains given below trace back to one sample, sequenced in a study of blood T cell repertoires in COVID-19. Only in-frame clones appear in the TCRdb table, and some are missing; sequencing was by immunoSEQ multiplex PCR. The data show approximately 250,000 clones, about 86% seen once. The source material was PBMCs or T cells enriched from blood (not recorded which). The receptors stem from a man aged 25 to 40 with acute COVID-19.

The V and J genes are TRBV29-1 and TRBJ2-2; 7 bases map to TRBD1. V shed 2 bases and J 4 bases; nucleotides not matched to a gene: 4. The germline gives CDR1 SQVTM, CDR2 ANQGSEA. This CDR3 region has 14 residues. The CDR3 nucleotides are TGCAGCGTTGAACACGGGACAGCCACCGGGGAGCTGTTTTTT. Translation: CSVEHGTATGELFF.

The CDR3 loop is CASSSNRGTQSPLHF. The CDR3 nucleotides read TGTGCCAGCAGTTCAAACAGGGGGACCCAGTCACCCCTCCACTTT. V and J are TRBV6-5 and TRBJ1-6; 8 bases are shared with TRBD1. The CDR3 length is 15 residues. Germline values: CDR1 MNHEY, CDR2 SVGAGI. J lost 10 bases, V lost 4 bases, and 9 bases had no gene match.

J is TRBJ1-2 and V is TRBV28, with 8 nucleotides matching TRBD1. Germline V gene sequence: CDR1 MDHEN, CDR2 SYDVKM. The CDR3 totals 13 residues. V shed 2 bases and J 6 bases; nucleotides not matched to a gene: 2. This CDR3 is CASSLRTGNGYTF. The CDR3 bases are TGTGCCAGCAGTTTAAGGACAGGGAATGGCTACACCTTC.

This chain joins TRBV5-1 and TRBJ1-6; D possibly corresponds to TRBD1 (6 bases). V lost 2 bases and J 9 bases, leaving 12 bases between the germline ends. Germline V gene lookup returns CDR1 SGHRS and CDR2 YFSETQ. The CDR3 sequence is 14 residues long. The CDR3 DNA reads as TGCGCCAGCAGCTTAAACAGGGACGGTTCACCCCTCCACTTT. It is translated as CASSLNRDGSPLHF.

A few counts support this clone. The chain is built from TRBV6-2 or TRBV6-3 and TRBJ2-3, with a weak D call TRBD1 (6 bases). Germline CDR1 MNHEY, CDR2 SVGEGT. The CDR3 loop spans 14 amino acids. Trimming shortened V by 5 bases and J by 2 bases, and 11 bases separated the two germline ends. CDR3 bases: TGTGCCAGCAGTAACAGGGAGATCACAGATACGCAGTATTTT. Translating it yields CASSNREITDTQYF.

The chain carries TRBV4-1 and TRBJ2-7, with TRBD2 matching over 13 bases. CDR3 length: 19 amino acids. With 2 bases clipped from V and 7 bases from J, the junction kept 17 bases outside the gene matches. Per germline, CDR1 MGHRA and CDR2 YSYEKL. The CDR3 here is CASSQKGLGTSGELEEQYV. CDR3 coding DNA: TGCGCCAGCAGCCAAAAGGGCCTCGGGACTAGCGGGGAGTTGGAAGAGCAGTACGTC.

This clone showed up just once. This sequence joins TRBV6-5 and TRBJ2-7, with TRBD2 identical over 11 bases. J was trimmed by 1 base and V by 6 bases; bases with no gene match: 2. This CDR3 contains 14 residues. From germline, CDR1 is MNHEY and CDR2 SVGAGI. This CDR3 reads CASRGTSGSYEQYV. The CDR3 DNA reads TGTGCCAGCAGGGGGACTAGCGGATCCTACGAGCAGTACGTC.

This clone has just a few counts. The sample holds other DNA sequences that translate to the same CDR3. The genes are TRBV6-5 and TRBJ2-6, with 9 bases that match TRBD1. Per the germline V gene, CDR1 is MNHEY and CDR2 is SVGAGI. The V gene end was trimmed by 6 bases and the J gene end by 0 bases; junction bases not matched to a gene: 0. The CDR3 consists of 15 residues. This chain's CDR3 is CASRTGGSGANVLTF. The CDR3 DNA follows: TGTGCCAGCAGGACAGGGGGCTCTGGGGCCAACGTCCTGACTTTC.

This clone was counted only a few times. The rearrangement links TRBV30 to TRBJ1-4; D is uncertain. The V end lost 4 bases, the J end lost 4 bases, and 22 bases lay between the germline ends. CDR1 GTSNPN and CDR2 SVGIG come from the germline V gene (reference sequence). The CDR3 runs 17 residues. CDR3 sequence: CAWTHDGRFRDNEKLFF. CDR3 DNA: TGTGCCTGGACCCACGATGGGAGGTTCCGGGATAATGAAAAACTGTTTTTT.

The chain employs TRBV5-6 and TRBJ1-1; no reliable D call. The CDR3 is 14 amino acids. The germline V gene encodes CDR1 SGHDT and CDR2 YYEEEE. Trimming left V 0 bases short and J 10 bases short, with 16 bases between. The CDR3 here is CASSLALSKKRAFF. CDR3 nucleotide sequence: TGTGCCAGCAGCTTGGCCTTGAGCAAAAAGAGAGCTTTCTTT.

The chain links TRBV28 to TRBJ2-6, with D perhaps matching TRBD1 (5 bases). CDR3 length equals 14 residues. Germline V gene data show CDR1 as MDHEN and CDR2 as SYDVKM. The ends were cut back, 8 bases at V and 0 bases at J, with 8 bases in the middle. The CDR3: CASSGRSGANVLTF. CDR3 nucleotide sequence: TGTGCCAGCTCAGGGCGCTCTGGGGCCAACGTCCTGACTTTC.

The rearrangement links TRBV9 to TRBJ1-1; 7 bases match TRBD1. This CDR3 spans 15 amino acids. V lost 0 bases to trimming and J lost 10 bases; unmatched junction nucleotides: 12. The germline gives CDR1 SGDLS, CDR2 YYNGEE. CDR3 DNA sequence: TGTGCCAGCAGCGTAGGACAGGGTCCTACTAGTGGAGCTTTCTTT. It yields the protein CASSVGQGPTSGAFF.

The chain carries TRBV4-3 and TRBJ2-1; D gene unclear. Germline assignment: CDR1 LGHNA and CDR2 YSLEER. Trimming took 0 bases from V and 8 from J, leaving 14 bases between them. The CDR3 has 15 residues. For the CDR3, the DNA is TGCGCCAGCAGCCAAGATAATGTCCCGGGTGATGAGCAGTTCTTC. This codes for CASSQDNVPGDEQFF.

V gene TRBV19 combines with J gene TRBJ1-5; 9 nucleotides match TRBD1. J gave up 5 bases and V 8 bases, and 7 bases lay outside the gene matches. From germline, CDR1 is LNHDA and CDR2 SQIVND (reference sequence). The CDR3 runs to 14 residues. CDR3 in amino acids: CASRNYRGHQPQHF. CDR3 nucleotides: TGTGCCAGTCGCAACTACAGGGGGCATCAGCCCCAGCATTTT.

This clone was counted once. CDR3 in amino acids: CASSDTTSGGHTGELFF. In DNA form, the CDR3 reads TGTGCCAGCAGTGACACGACTAGCGGGGGGCACACCGGGGAGCTGTTTTTT. The gene calls are TRBV6-4 and TRBJ2-2; TRBD2 matches 13 bases. Trimming cost V 2 bases and J 3 bases; bases outside gene matches: 3. Looked up from germline, CDR1 is MRHNA and CDR2 is SNTAGT. This CDR3 has 17 residues.

The chain carries TRBV6-2 or TRBV6-3 and TRBJ2-3; TRBD2 matches at 10 bases. V lost 5 bases to trimming and J lost 0 bases; unmatched junction nucleotides: 2. From germline, CDR1 is MNHEY and CDR2 SVGEGT. The CDR3 runs to 15 residues. The CDR3 protein is CASSRTSGSTDTQYF. CDR3 nucleotides: TGTGCCAGCAGTCGGACTAGCGGAAGCACAGATACGCAGTATTTT.

As to this clone: An end of the junction differs from the germline gene, which may be a read error. This chain connects TRBV5-1 to TRBJ2-3; no clear D. Germline V gene data show CDR1 as SGHRS and CDR2 as YFSETQ. The CDR3 covers 15 residues. The CDR3 region has the DNA TGTGCCAGCAGCTTGGAGCTAACTAGCACAGATACGCAGTATTTT. This codes for CASSLELTSTDTQYF.

CDR3 bases: TGTGCCGCACTGACAGGGGGCGCGAACGGCTACACCTTC. Translating gives CAALTGGANGYTF. The chain links TRBV21-1 to TRBJ1-2; TRBD1, the table's D call, was not compared with the DNA. TRBV21-1 is marked as a pseudogene. CDR3 length: 13 residues.